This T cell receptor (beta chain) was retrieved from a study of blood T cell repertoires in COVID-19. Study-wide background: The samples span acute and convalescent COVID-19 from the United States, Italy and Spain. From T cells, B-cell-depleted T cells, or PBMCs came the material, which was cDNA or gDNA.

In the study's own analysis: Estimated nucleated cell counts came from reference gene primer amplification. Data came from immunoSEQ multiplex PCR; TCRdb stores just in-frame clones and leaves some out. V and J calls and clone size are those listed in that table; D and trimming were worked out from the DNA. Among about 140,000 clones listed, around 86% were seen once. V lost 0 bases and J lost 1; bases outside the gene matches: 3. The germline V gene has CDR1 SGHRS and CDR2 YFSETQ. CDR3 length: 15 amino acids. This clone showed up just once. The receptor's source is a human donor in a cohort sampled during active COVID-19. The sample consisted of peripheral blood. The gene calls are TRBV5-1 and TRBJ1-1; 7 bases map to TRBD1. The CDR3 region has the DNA TGCGCCAGCAGCTTGGACGGGACAGCGAACACTGAAGCTTTCTTT. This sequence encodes CASSLDGTANTEAFF.